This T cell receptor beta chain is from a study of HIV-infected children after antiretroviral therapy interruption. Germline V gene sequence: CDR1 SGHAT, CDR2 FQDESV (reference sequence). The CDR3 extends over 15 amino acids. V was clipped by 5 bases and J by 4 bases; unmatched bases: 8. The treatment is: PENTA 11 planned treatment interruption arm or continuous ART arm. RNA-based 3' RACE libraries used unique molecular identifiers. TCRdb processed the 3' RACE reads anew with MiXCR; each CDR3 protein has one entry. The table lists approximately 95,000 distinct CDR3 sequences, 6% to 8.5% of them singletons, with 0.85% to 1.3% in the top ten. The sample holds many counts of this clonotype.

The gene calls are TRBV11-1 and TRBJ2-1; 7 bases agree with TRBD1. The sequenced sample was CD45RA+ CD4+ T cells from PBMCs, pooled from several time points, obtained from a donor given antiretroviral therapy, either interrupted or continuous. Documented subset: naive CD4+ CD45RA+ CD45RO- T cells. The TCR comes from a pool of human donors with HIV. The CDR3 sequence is CASSPAKGAYNEQFF. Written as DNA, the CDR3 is TGTGCCAGCAGCCCCGCGAAGGGGGCTTACAATGAGCAGTTCTTC.